This T cell receptor (beta chain) appears in the sequencing data of a study of blood T cell repertoires in COVID-19. Study as a whole: Some COVID-19 samples were acute and others convalescent; all came from the United States, Italy and Spain.

This clone is a singleton in its sample. Produced via immunoSEQ multiplex PCR; TCRdb's table is partial and in-frame only. The sample contains about 100,000 clones, 88% of which appear only once. J was trimmed by 5 bases and V by 5 bases; bases with no gene match: 11. The CDR3 has 16 residues. Germline V CDR1 and CDR2: MDHEN, SYDVKM. The chain couples TRBV28 to TRBJ2-7; 11 nucleotides match TRBD2. Material for sequencing was peripheral blood. This clonotype was sampled from a human donor in a cohort sampled during active COVID-19. CDR3 coding DNA: TGTGCCAGCAGTCCGATAGCGGGAGGGCCCCTCCACGAGCAGTACTTC. It is translated as CASSPIAGGPLHEQYF.